One and the same sample provided the 4 T cell receptor beta chains below, sequenced in a study of T cells after yellow fever vaccination. TCRdb called the 5' RACE reads again in MiXCR, with one record for every CDR3 protein. Among hundreds of thousands of distinct CDR3 sequences listed, roughly 12% were seen once. Sequencing used PBMCs, obtained on the day of the yellow fever booster vaccination. The receptors come from a man aged 25-45 years who received the YFV17D yellow fever vaccine.

This chain joins TRBV20-1 and TRBJ1-1, with D tentatively TRBD1 (6 bases). Germline V CDR1 and CDR2: DFQATT, SNEGSKA (reference sequence). This CDR3 has 15 residues. Trimming pared 6 bases from V and 0 bases from J, leaving 17 bases between. CDR3 in amino acids: CSAPGLNRVNTEAFF. CDR3 nucleotide sequence: TGCAGTGCCCCCGGTTTGAACAGGGTGAACACTGAAGCTTTCTTT.

This clonotype was observed a handful of times. Here the CDR3 DNA reads TGTGCCACCCGTGGACAGGGGGGCGAGCAGTACTTC. This encodes CATRGQGGEQYF. This chain joins TRBV6-6 and TRBJ2-7, with 10 bases identical to TRBD1. Germline CDR1 MNHNY, CDR2 SVGAGI (reference sequence). The CDR3 sequence is 12 residues long. Trimming at V came to 10 bases and at J to 6 bases, leaving 6 bases not matched to a gene.

The table lists this clonotype with a few counts. The chain uses TRBV27 and TRBJ2-7; possible D gene TRBD2, 6 bases. CDR1 is MNHEY, CDR2 SMNVEV, per germline (reference sequence). This CDR3 has 15 amino acids. The V end lost 4 bases, the J end lost 3 bases, and 16 bases lay between the germline ends. CDR3 coding DNA: TGTGCCAGCAGTTATACAGCGGGCGTTATCTACGAGCAGTACTTC. Protein: CASSYTAGVIYEQYF.

The chain recombines TRBV6-2 or TRBV6-3 with TRBJ2-2; D ambiguous. The CDR3 runs 14 residues. Trimming pared 7 bases from V and 3 bases from J, leaving 12 bases between. CDR1 and CDR2 from the germline V gene are MNHEY and SVGEGT. CDR3 sequence: CASTAGLHTGELFF. In DNA form, the CDR3 reads TGTGCCAGCACGGCCGGGCTCCACACCGGGGAGCTGTTTTTT.